This T cell receptor beta chain comes out of a study of beta chain features in type 1 diabetes. This clone occurred a few times. The antigen is unknown. Germline assignment: CDR1 SGHTA and CDR2 FQGNSA. Trimming removed 1 base from V and 3 bases from J; junction bases left unmatched: 12. CDR3 size: 19 residues. Markers CD45RO/CCR7/CD25/CD127/CD95/CD27 served to sort CD4+ naive, central memory, regulatory and stem cell-like memory cells. Study-level points and caveats: Researchers reported that naive, central memory and Treg TCRB repertoires appeared more similar in patients than in healthy donors.

All of the isolated RNA was reverse transcribed, so expressed TCRB transcripts were sequenced. Assay: immunoSEQ multiplex PCR; the TCRdb copy retains only in-frame clones and omits some. The repertoire consists of hundreds of thousands of clones, with about 63% occurring once and the leading ten covering about 0.05%. This TCR was recovered from a man under 40 in good health. This chain links TRBV7-2 with TRBJ2-3, with 11 bases that match TRBD2. The sequenced sample consisted of naive CD4+ T cells from blood. The CDR3 protein is CASSLVRSSGGRGTDTQYF. DNA for the CDR3: TGTGCCAGCAGCTTAGTAAGGTCTAGCGGGGGGAGAGGTACAGATACGCAGTATTTT.